This T cell receptor (beta chain) was sequenced during a study of T cell repertoires in cytomegalovirus infection (dated by TCRdb to about 2019). Broadly, across the study: The peptide stimulations were aimed at well-studied HLA-B-restricted epitopes as well as recently identified HLA-C-restricted CMV epitopes, whose presentation resists viral immunomodulation. Because public TCR beta signatures pointed to carriage of CMV infection together with the matching HLA type, the HLA type of each donor mattered for the analysis.

Results the study describes overall, beyond this receptor: In both this cohort and an independent cohort of over 350 donors, the cumulative frequency of public TCR beta family members distinguished carriers of CMV infection plus the relevant HLA type. In the ex vivo response, HLA-C-restricted CMV-specific TCR beta clonotypes were dominant, and in two of eight donors the single most frequent clonotype came from this HLA-C-restricted group.

The instrument given in TCRdb is Illumina HiSeq 1500. TCRdb's own reprocessing of the public reads used fastp at Q25 and MiXCR and kept productive beta chains. Identical CDR3 proteins give one entry, which carries the most common genes and DNA. This sample holds 680,000 or so distinct CDR3 sequences; 30% to 40% were observed only once. The ten largest clones capture 15% to 20% of the sample. This specimen's treatment or condition label, interpreted: in vitro stimulation with specific CMV peptide epitopes to enrich CMV-specific T cells. Concerning this clonotype itself: The clone's antigen remains unknown. Nothing much larger sits one base from this clone, and base qualities are not available.

This sample comprised cultured PBMCs, obtained from culture after CMV antigen stimulation. The receptor was derived from a human donor in good health (CMV status not recorded). Some clones in this sample may be carry-over from other donors' samples.

The CDR3 loop reads CASSRDRDLTQYF. The DNA sequence is as follows: TGTGCCAGCAGCCGGGACAGGGATCTTACGCAGTATTTT. The chain couples TRBV6-5 to TRBJ2-3; the central 9 bases match TRBD1. CDR1 and CDR2, looked up from the germline V gene, are MNHEY and SVGAGI. The CDR3 spans 13 residues, from the cysteine through the phenylalanine. Only CDR3 DNA is held: 39 bases, read in frame from base 1. The junction shows trimming of 6 bases on V and 8 bases on J, and the gene matches do not reach 6 bases of it.